This is a list of T cell receptor beta chains from one sample in a study of CD8 T cells in ankylosing spondylitis. Via MiXCR, TCRdb re-called the 5' RACE reads, giving one row per CDR3 protein. The sample includes 150,000 to 200,000 distinct CDR3 sequences, roughly 11% of them seen just once. The sequenced material came from blood, either unsorted or a sorted T cell fraction (not recorded which). All receptors come from a male donor with ankylosing spondylitis or in good health (not recorded which). The CDR3 runs from the conserved cysteine through the conserved F or W. The D gene is left open where the match is weak. Rows give clone size only sometimes, using once, few, many, or a class for an expanded clone.

D,J,size,V,CDR3,DNA
TRBD2,TRBJ2-1,many,TRBV11-2,CASSVSLAGGPRNEQFF,TGTGCCAGCAGCGTGTCACTAGCGGGGGGGCCTCGGAATGAGCAGTTCTTC
NA,TRBJ2-1,many,TRBV4-1,CASSQERFTVSSYNEQFF,TGCGCCAGCAGCCAAGAAAGGTTTACGGTAAGCTCCTACAATGAGCAGTTCTTC
NA,TRBJ2-5,many,TRBV12-3/TRBV12-4,CASSPGRPQETQYF,TGTGCCAGCAGTCCGGGCAGGCCGCAAGAGACCCAGTACTTC
NA,TRBJ2-1,NA,TRBV5-1,CASSLGAENNEQFF,TGCGCCAGCAGCTTGGGAGCAGAGAACAATGAGCAGTTCTTC
NA,TRBJ2-4,many,TRBV3-1,CASSQDILSGIAKNIQYF,TGTGCCAGCAGCCAAGACATCTTGAGTGGGATAGCCAAAAACATTCAGTACTTC
NA,TRBJ2-2,many,TRBV10-2,CASSGSFSTGELFF,TGCGCCAGCAGCGGGAGTTTTTCTACCGGGGAGCTGTTTTTT
TRBD2,TRBJ2-1,few,TRBV20-1,CSAIAQSGGPRNEQFF,TGCAGTGCCATCGCTCAGTCGGGGGGGCCCCGAAATGAGCAGTTCTTC
NA,TRBJ2-2,many,TRBV5-1,CASSFDVGLRFTGELFF,TGCGCCAGCAGCTTCGACGTTGGACTGAGGTTCACCGGGGAGCTGTTTTTT
NA,TRBJ2-3,NA,TRBV4-2,CASSQEPASGDTQYF,TGTGCCAGCAGCCAAGAACCAGCCAGTGGAGATACGCAGTATTTT
NA,TRBJ2-1,many,TRBV12-3/TRBV12-4,CASSFTGTNNEQFF,TGTGCCAGCAGTTTCACAGGGACCAACAATGAGCAGTTCTTC
NA,TRBJ1-2,few,TRBV12-3/TRBV12-4,CASSLRGSYGYTF,TGTGCCAGCAGTTTAAGGGGCAGCTATGGCTACACCTTC
NA,TRBJ2-1,many,TRBV24-1,CATSLQGQQFF,TGTGCCACCAGTCTGCAGGGCCAGCAGTTCTTC
TRBD1,TRBJ2-7,few,TRBV5-5,CASSPLGQSYEQYF,TGTGCCAGCAGCCCATTGGGACAGTCCTACGAGCAGTACTTC
NA,TRBJ2-1,NA,TRBV7-6,CASSLAESASEQFF,TGTGCCAGCAGCTTAGCCGAATCTGCGAGTGAGCAGTTCTTC
NA,TRBJ1-6,few,TRBV18,CASSPSTGDNSPLHF,TGTGCCAGCTCACCATCGACAGGAGATAATTCACCCCTCCACTTT
NA,TRBJ1-2,many,TRBV29-1,CSVGGSNYGYTF,TGCAGCGTTGGCGGCAGCAACTATGGCTACACCTTC
NA,TRBJ1-5,many,TRBV12-3/TRBV12-4,CASSLARSNQPQHF,TGTGCCAGCAGTTTAGCGCGAAGCAATCAGCCCCAGCATTTT
NA,TRBJ2-7,few,TRBV7-9,CASSSGLRIYEQYF,TGTGCCAGCAGCTCCGGACTGCGAATCTACGAGCAGTACTTC
TRBD2,TRBJ2-3,many,TRBV10-3,CATLEVSGSPVTDTQYF,TGTGCCACCCTGGAGGTTAGCGGGAGTCCTGTCACAGATACGCAGTATTTT
TRBD1,TRBJ2-5,few,TRBV11-2,CASSLRDSLYQETQYF,TGTGCCAGCAGCTTAAGGGACAGCCTGTACCAAGAGACCCAGTACTTC
NA,TRBJ2-7,NA,TRBV28,CASRVRDTSSYEQYF,TGTGCCAGCAGGGTCCGGGACACGAGCTCCTACGAGCAGTACTTC
NA,TRBJ2-2,NA,TRBV2,CASSVALRPGELFF,TGTGCCAGCAGTGTAGCTTTAAGGCCCGGGGAGCTGTTTTTT
TRBD2,TRBJ2-3,many,TRBV20-1,CSAGRVAGGDRTQYF,TGCAGTGCAGGGCGCGTAGCGGGGGGAGATAGGACGCAGTATTTT
NA,TRBJ1-5,few,TRBV6-1,CASSELRLVLSNQPQHF,TGTGCCAGCAGTGAATTACGTTTGGTACTCAGCAATCAGCCCCAGCATTTT
NA,TRBJ1-1,many,TRBV5-1,CASSLDSGVPEAFF,TGCGCCAGCAGCTTGGACTCAGGGGTTCCTGAAGCTTTCTTT
NA,TRBJ2-2,NA,TRBV12-3/TRBV12-4,CASSLSASTRELFF,TGTGCCAGCAGTTTATCGGCCTCCACCCGGGAGCTGTTTTTT
TRBD1,TRBJ1-5,few,TRBV6-1,CASSKLDRGAERDQPQHF,TGTGCCAGCAGCAAGCTGGACAGGGGAGCTGAAAGAGATCAGCCCCAGCATTTT
NA,TRBJ2-3,many,TRBV12-3/TRBV12-4,CASSPRQSTSTDTQYF,TGTGCCAGCAGTCCTAGACAGAGCACTAGCACAGATACGCAGTATTTT
NA,TRBJ2-1,few,TRBV12-3/TRBV12-4,CASSLRSGWENEQFF,TGTGCCAGCAGTTTAAGGAGCGGGTGGGAGAATGAGCAGTTCTTC
TRBD1,TRBJ2-7,many,TRBV12-3/TRBV12-4,CASSLGQPPVWYF,TGTGCCAGCAGTTTGGGACAGCCCCCTGTATGGTACTTC
TRBD2,TRBJ2-1,few,TRBV6-4,CASSRGGGTYNEQFF,TGTGCCAGCAGCCGCGGGGGGGGAACCTACAATGAGCAGTTCTTC
NA,TRBJ2-1,NA,TRBV11-3,CASSLPSGLSSYNEQFF,TGTGCCAGCAGCTTGCCCTCGGGGCTTAGCTCCTACAATGAGCAGTTCTTC
NA,TRBJ2-7,many,TRBV20-1,CSAKGADYEQYF,TGCAGTGCTAAAGGGGCCGACTACGAGCAGTACTTC
NA,TRBJ2-2,many,TRBV5-1,CASSLAGGAKVTGELFF,TGCGCCAGCAGCTTGGCCGGGGGCGCAAAGGTCACCGGGGAGCTGTTTTTT
NA,TRBJ2-7,NA,TRBV20-1,CSARGKRGSYEQYF,TGCAGTGCTAGAGGGAAGAGGGGGTCCTACGAGCAGTACTTC
NA,TRBJ1-6,many,TRBV5-1,CASSLAGQRNSPLHF,TGCGCCAGCAGCTTGGCCGGACAACGTAATTCACCCCTCCACTTT
TRBD1,TRBJ1-3,NA,TRBV11-2,CASSTNPQGVGGNTIYF,TGTGCCAGCAGCACCAATCCTCAGGGGGTTGGCGGAAACACCATATATTTT
TRBD2,TRBJ2-1,many,TRBV7-8,CASRRTRPTSSSYNEQFF,TGTGCCAGCAGAAGGACTAGGCCAACCTCTAGCTCCTACAATGAGCAGTTCTTC
NA,TRBJ2-5,NA,TRBV5-1,CASSYNIQETQYF,TGCGCCAGCAGCTACAATATACAAGAGACCCAGTACTTC
NA,TRBJ2-7,NA,TRBV7-9,CASSPRLLTYEQYF,TGTGCCAGCAGCCCTCGGCTTCTAACCTACGAGCAGTACTTC
TRBD1,TRBJ1-5,few,TRBV2,CASTERTGGHQPQHF,TGTGCCAGCACCGAACGGACAGGGGGCCATCAGCCCCAGCATTTT
TRBD1,TRBJ2-7,many,TRBV12-3/TRBV12-4,CASSPRDRAFLVEYF,TGTGCCAGCAGTCCTCGGGACAGGGCTTTCCTAGTGGAGTACTTC
NA,TRBJ2-1,many,TRBV6-5,CASIQANEQFF,TGTGCCAGCATCCAGGCGAATGAGCAGTTCTTC
NA,TRBJ1-4,NA,TRBV29-1,CSVMNEKLFF,TGCAGCGTGATGAATGAAAAACTGTTTTTT
NA,TRBJ2-7,many,TRBV29-1,CSVKGHPSEQYF,TGCAGCGTTAAGGGACATCCGAGTGAGCAGTACTTC
TRBD1,TRBJ1-2,many,TRBV16,CASSRGTGDGYTF,TGTGCCAGCAGCCGTGGGACAGGGGATGGCTACACCTTC
NA,TRBJ2-1,few,TRBV12-3/TRBV12-4,CASSDPLSEGGAYNEQFF,TGTGCCAGCAGCGACCCCCTAAGCGAAGGGGGGGCCTACAATGAGCAGTTCTTC
NA,TRBJ2-3,NA,TRBV7-2,CASSLEGIQEDTQYF,TGTGCCAGCAGCTTAGAAGGGATCCAGGAAGATACGCAGTATTTT
NA,TRBJ2-3,many,TRBV15,CATSRDLRASADTQYF,TGTGCCACCAGCAGAGATCTACGGGCTAGCGCAGATACGCAGTATTTT
TRBD1,TRBJ1-5,many,TRBV12-3/TRBV12-4,CASSLGTGGAGSNQPQHF,TGTGCCAGCAGTTTAGGGACAGGGGGCGCGGGAAGCAATCAGCCCCAGCATTTT
TRBD2,TRBJ2-1,few,TRBV2,CASSHRLAGGPSSRNEQFF,TGTGCCAGCAGTCACCGACTAGCGGGGGGGCCCAGTTCTCGAAATGAGCAGTTCTTC
TRBD1,TRBJ1-1,many,TRBV12-3/TRBV12-4,CASTPLGGTGNTEAFF,TGTGCCAGCACCCCCTTGGGGGGGACAGGGAACACTGAAGCTTTCTTT
NA,TRBJ1-2,NA,TRBV5-1,CASSSSRGATGYTF,TGCGCCAGCAGCTCCTCTAGGGGGGCAACTGGCTACACCTTC
NA,TRBJ1-4,many,TRBV5-6,CASSENLGGLEKLFF,TGTGCCAGCAGCGAGAACCTAGGCGGGTTAGAAAAACTGTTTTTT
NA,TRBJ2-5,NA,TRBV6-1,CASRFGGEETQYF,TGTGCCAGCAGATTTGGGGGAGAAGAGACCCAGTACTTC